This T cell receptor beta chain appears in the sequencing data of a study of CD8+ T cells in alopecia areata. Treatment defined: oral pan-JAK inhibitor, 5-10 mg twice daily. Sequencing templates came from extracted RNA that was reverse transcribed into cDNA. The assay was immunoSEQ multiplex PCR, and TCRdb's table has in-frame clones only and misses some. The top ten hold 5.5% of the sample, which has over 150,000 clones, about three fifths seen once. The CDR3 covers 16 residues. V shed 5 bases and J 3 bases; nucleotides not matched to a gene: 8. Germline CDR1 reads MNHEY; CDR2 reads SMNVEV (reference sequence).

The receptor was isolated from a human donor with alopecia areata. The chain has TRBV27 and TRBJ2-1, with TRBD2 matching 9 bases. The sequencing used CD4+ T cells sorted from blood, collected at week 24, from a patient treated with tofacitinib. The CDR3 here is CASSPVAGAVYNEQFF. The DNA of the CDR3 is TGTGCCAGCAGTCCCGTAGCGGGAGCGGTCTACAATGAGCAGTTCTTC.